Each of the 17 T cell receptor beta chains below was sequenced from the same sample in a study of cytomegalovirus exposure and HLA in healthy donors (dated by TCRdb to 2016 to 2017). Libraries were prepared through the immunoSEQ multiplex PCR assay. The multiplex PCR relied on a mix of 60 forward primers for TCR Vbeta segments and 13 reverse primers for TCR Jbeta segments. The source is immuneACCESS, and TCRdb retained only in-frame sequences with V and J called. Part of the clones is not carried over; for the studies checked, unresolved V genes explain less than half of this, and the remainder is unexplained. The sample table records over 80,000 clones; over 65% of these occur just once. Jointly, the top ten make up 15% to 20% of the sample. The sample taken for sequencing was PBMCs. The origin of the receptors is a woman in her late teens or twenties in good health and CMV-seropositive.

The chain joins TRBV5-4 to TRBJ1-3; unclear D gene. Germline loops: CDR1 SGHNT, CDR2 YYREEE (reference sequence). V lost 1 base and J 1 base, leaving 6 bases between the germline ends. This CDR3 has 14 amino acids. CDR3 bases: TGTGCCAGCAGCTTGATGAGTTCTGGAAACACCATATATTTT. Amino acids: CASSLMSSGNTIYF.

The chain joins TRBV4-1 to TRBJ2-3; 7 bases agree with TRBD2. Germline trimming cut 5 bases from V and 3 bases from J; bases unmatched to any gene: 11. The CDR3 spans 16 residues. The V gene's germline CDR1 is MGHRA and CDR2 YSYEKL. The CDR3 region has the DNA TGCGCCAGCAGCGCCCGGCCCGGCGGGAGTACAGATACGCAGTATTTT. It yields the protein CASSARPGGSTDTQYF.

This chain connects TRBV6-1 to TRBJ1-2; TRBD1 might be the D (6 bases). Germline V CDR1 and CDR2: MNHNS, SASEGT. Trimming pared 7 bases from V and 2 bases from J, leaving 17 bases between. CDR3 length: 15 residues. The CDR3 protein is CASKGSYRENYGYTF. CDR3 sequence (DNA): TGTGCCAGCAAAGGGTCGTACAGGGAAAACTATGGCTACACCTTC.

This clone is a singleton in its sample. This chain links TRBV11-2 with TRBJ2-7, with TRBD1 matching 7 bases. The CDR3 consists of 15 residues. The V segment lost 1 base and the J segment 4 bases; nucleotides outside the gene matches: 7. CDR1 SGHAT and CDR2 FQNNGV come from the germline V gene. The CDR3 DNA sequence: TGTGCCAGCAGCTTAGCCCCGGACAGGTTATACGAGCAGTACTTC. It encodes CASSLAPDRLYEQYF.

This chain connects TRBV5-1 to TRBJ2-7; D gene unclear. V was cut by 0 bases and J by 0 bases, with 13 bases left in between. The length of the CDR3 is 16 residues. Germline CDR1 reads SGHRS; CDR2 reads YFSETQ. The CDR3 here is CASSLASDLSSYEQYF. The CDR3 DNA is TGCGCCAGCAGCTTGGCTTCCGATCTGAGCTCCTACGAGCAGTACTTC. Looking up the rest from reference TRBV5-1 and TRBJ2-7 gives the full variable domain: KAGVTQTPRYLIKTRGQQVTLSCSPISGHRSVSWYQQTPGQGLQFLFEYFSETQRNKGNFPGRFSGRQFSNSRSEMNVSTLELGDSALYLCASSLASDLSSYEQYFGPGTRLTVT.

J is TRBJ2-7 and V is TRBV7-2, with D tentatively TRBD1 (6 bases). Germline loops: CDR1 SGHTA, CDR2 FQGNSA. This CDR3 has 13 amino acids. The V end lost 5 bases, the J end lost 3 bases, and 11 bases lay between the germline ends. Here the CDR3 DNA reads TGTGCCAGCAGCCTACGACAGGACTACGAGCAGTACTTC. This translates into CASSLRQDYEQYF. The complete variable domain, with remaining parts taken from reference TRBV7-2 and TRBJ2-7, reads GAGVSQSPSNKVTEKGKDVELRCDPISGHTALYWYRQSLGQGLEFLIYFQGNSAPDKSGLPSDRFSAERTGGSVSTLTIQRTQQEDSAVYLCASSLRQDYEQYFGPGTRLTVT.

The gene calls are TRBV7-6 and TRBJ2-3, with TRBD1 identical over 8 bases. The V gene end was trimmed by 3 bases and the J gene end by 3 bases; junction bases not matched to a gene: 5. Per germline, CDR1 SGHVS and CDR2 FNYEAQ. CDR3 length: 15 amino acids. CDR3 nucleotides: TGTGCCAGCAGCTTCGGACAGGGTGGAACAGATACGCAGTATTTT. Protein product: CASSFGQGGTDTQYF.

This clone was observed a handful of times. The chain combines TRBV9 with TRBJ1-2; perhaps TRBD1 as D (5 bases). This CDR3 contains 13 residues. Trimming left V 0 bases short and J 3 bases short, with 6 bases between. The germline V gene has CDR1 SGDLS and CDR2 YYNGEE. The CDR3 coding sequence is TGTGCCAGCAGCGTAGAGGGGCACTATGGCTACACCTTC. Translation gives CASSVEGHYGYTF.

The chain couples TRBV15 to TRBJ1-4; 9 nucleotides line up with TRBD1. J lost 8 bases, V lost 3 bases, and 7 bases had no gene match. The CDR3 is 15 residues long. Germline V lookup: CDR1 LNHNV, CDR2 YYDKDF (reference sequence). In nucleotides, the CDR3 is TGTGCCACCAGCAGCGGGACAGGGTCTTGGGAAAAACTGTTTTTT. This codes for CATSSGTGSWEKLFF.

V usage is TRBV6-5 and J usage is TRBJ2-1; tentatively, D is TRBD2 (6 bases). CDR3 length: 15 residues. Germline CDR1 and CDR2: MNHEY and SVGAGI. The V and J ends lost 2 bases and 7 bases respectively, with 15 bases between them. The CDR3, as DNA: TGTGCCAGCAGTTACGCGGGGACTGGGTTTAATGAGCAGTTCTTC. It is translated as CASSYAGTGFNEQFF.

CDR3 sequence (DNA): TGTGCCAGCAGCGTAGCTACCCAATCGGGTCTTCTCCACTTT. Amino acids: CASSVATQSGLLHF. The gene calls are TRBV9 and TRBJ1-6, with no clear D. The CDR3 totals 14 residues. V was cut by 0 bases and J by 16 bases, with 17 bases left in between. Germline-derived CDR1 and CDR2 are SGDLS and YYNGEE.

The rearrangement uses TRBV7-2 and TRBJ1-2; 9 positions match TRBD1. The CDR3 loop spans 14 amino acids. Germline-derived CDR1 and CDR2 are SGHTA and FQGNSA. Unmatched junction bases numbered 3, after V lost 1 base and J lost 6 bases. For the CDR3, the DNA is TGTGCCAGCAGCTTAGTGGGGACAGGGAATGGCTACACCTTC. Residues: CASSLVGTGNGYTF.

The chain couples TRBV27 to TRBJ2-5; 11 nucleotides agree with TRBD2. The DNA end favors TRBJ2-7, so the J call may be wrong. This CDR3 region has 15 residues. Germline loops: CDR1 MNHEY, CDR2 SMNVEV (reference sequence). CDR3 amino acids: CASSPTVAGGYEQYF. CDR3 coding DNA: TGTGCCAGCAGCCCTACCGTAGCGGGAGGGTACGAGCAGTACTTC.

The chain is built from TRBV6-5 and TRBJ2-7; 10 positions match TRBD1. This CDR3 is built from 14 residues. Trimming at V came to 6 bases and at J to 3 bases, leaving 5 bases not matched to a gene. Germline loops: CDR1 MNHEY, CDR2 SVGAGI. DNA of the CDR3: TGTGCCAGCAGCCGGGACAGGGGATTCTACGAGCAGTACTTC. This encodes CASSRDRGFYEQYF.

This rearrangement joins TRBV7-9 to TRBJ2-1; tentatively, D is TRBD1 (5 bases). V gave up 1 base and J gave up 8 bases, with 15 bases separating them. The CDR3 contains 15 residues. The germline V gene encodes CDR1 SEHNR and CDR2 FQNEAQ (reference sequence). The CDR3 region is CASSLEAGILYEQFF. For the CDR3, the DNA is TGTGCCAGCAGCTTAGAAGCAGGGATCCTATATGAGCAGTTCTTC.

Notes on this clone: Other DNA sequences in this sample translate to the same CDR3. The chain couples TRBV5-1 to TRBJ2-1; the D gene is possibly TRBD2 (5 bases). The CDR3 spans 14 residues. Germline V gene sequence: CDR1 SGHRS, CDR2 YFSETQ. The ends were cut back, 0 bases at V and 6 bases at J, with 10 bases in the middle. The CDR3: CASSLGLAGNEQFF. CDR3 bases: TGCGCCAGCAGCTTGGGTCTAGCCGGCAATGAGCAGTTCTTC.

The chain combines TRBV30 with TRBJ1-2, with 7 bases aligning to TRBD1. Germline CDR1 reads GTSNPN; CDR2 reads SVGIG (reference sequence). V trimming: 1 base; J trimming: 6 bases; junction bases outside the gene matches: 5. This CDR3 spans 13 amino acids. The CDR3 DNA follows: TGTGCCTGGAGTGGACAGGGATGGGATGGCTACACCTTC. Translated: CAWSGQGWDGYTF.